These 27 T cell receptor beta chains were sequenced from one sample in a study of cytomegalovirus exposure and HLA in healthy donors. The repertoire was sequenced with immunoSEQ multiplex PCR; TCRdb's copy has only in-frame clones and lacks some. The sample yields fewer than 60,000 clones, approximately 89% seen once. Sequenced material: PBMCs. The source of these receptors is a woman aged 18-29 years in good health and CMV-seronegative.

Turning to this clone: An end of the junction differs from the germline gene, which may be a read error. The chain employs TRBV2 and TRBJ1-6; D gene uncertain. The CDR3 covers 15 residues. Germline V gives CDR1 SNHLY, CDR2 FYNNEI. This CDR3 is CASRDREIYNSPLHF. CDR3 sequence (DNA): TGTGCCAGCCGTGATAGGGAGATCTATAATTCACCCCTCCACTTT.

The V call is TRBV6-1, the J call TRBJ1-2, with a tentative D call TRBD1 (6 bases). Germline CDR1 reads MNHNS; CDR2 reads SASEGT. Trimming removed 3 bases from V and 8 bases from J, with 19 bases in between. The CDR3 is 15 residues long. The CDR3 here is CASSDSDSYLSGYTF. The CDR3 nucleotides read TGTGCCAGCAGTGATTCGGACAGCTATCTGAGCGGCTACACCTTC.

This chain links TRBV5-4 with TRBJ2-5; the D gene is possibly TRBD2 (6 bases). CDR1 is SGHNT and CDR2 is YYREEE in the germline V gene (reference sequence). With 4 bases removed from V and 5 bases from J, the gap between germline ends came to 21 bases. The CDR3 is made up of 16 amino acids. CDR3 amino acids: CASSRGGIQNGETQYF. In DNA form, the CDR3 reads TGTGCCAGCAGCCGGGGCGGGATACAGAATGGGGAGACCCAGTACTTC.

The chain uses TRBV30 and TRBJ2-3; 7 bases fit TRBD1. Trimming cost V 5 bases and J 3 bases; bases outside gene matches: 8. The CDR3 length is 14 residues. The germline gives CDR1 GTSNPN, CDR2 SVGIG (reference sequence). As DNA, the CDR3 is TGTGCCTGGGCGAGGGGGCTCGGGACAGATACGCAGTATTTT. It translates to CAWARGLGTDTQYF.

This chain connects TRBV28 to TRBJ2-6; a possible D gene is TRBD2 (6 bases). The CDR3 is 18 amino acids. Looked up from germline, CDR1 is MDHEN and CDR2 is SYDVKM. Trimming removed 1 base at V and 0 bases at J, with 13 bases between. This CDR3 is CASSLFQRRVSGANVLTF. CDR3 DNA: TGTGCCAGCAGTTTATTTCAGAGGAGGGTCTCTGGGGCCAACGTCCTGACTTTC. Filled out from reference TRBV28 and TRBJ2-6, the complete variable domain reads DVKVTQSSRYLVKRTGEKVFLECVQDMDHENMFWYRQDPGLGLRLIYFSYDVKMKEKGDIPEGYSVSREKKERFSLILESASTNQTSMYLCASSLFQRRVSGANVLTFGAGSRLTVL.

The gene calls are TRBV9 and TRBJ2-5, with 8 nucleotides matching TRBD2. The CDR3 runs 15 residues. Per the germline V gene, CDR1 is SGDLS and CDR2 is YYNGEE. The trim removed 0 bases at V and 7 bases at J, leaving 8 bases unmatched. CDR3 protein: CASSVAGGQRGTQYF. The CDR3 region has the DNA TGTGCCAGCAGCGTAGCGGGGGGGCAAAGGGGGACCCAGTACTTC.

The chain is built from TRBV9 and TRBJ2-3, with D maybe TRBD1 (5 bases). Germline assignment: CDR1 SGDLS and CDR2 YYNGEE. The length of the CDR3 is 13 residues. Deletions cut 0 bases from V and 4 bases from J, with 6 bases between. CDR3 residues: CASSVGGPDTQYF. The CDR3 nucleotides are TGTGCCAGCAGCGTAGGGGGCCCAGATACGCAGTATTTT. Variable domain in full (rest from reference TRBV9 and TRBJ2-3): DSGVTQTPKHLITATGQRVTLRCSPRSGDLSVYWYQQSLDQGLQFLIQYYNGEERAKGNILERFSAQQFPDLHSELNLSSLELGDSALYFCASSVGGPDTQYFGPGTRLTVL.

The J gene is TRBJ1-2, the V gene TRBV7-9; no definite D call. CDR1 and CDR2 from the germline V gene are SEHNR and FQNEAQ (reference sequence). The V end was cut by 5 bases, the J end by 3 bases, with 10 bases between. The CDR3 loop spans 13 amino acids. CDR3 amino acids: CASSAPQDYGYTF. The DNA of the CDR3 is TGTGCCAGCAGCGCCCCCCAGGACTATGGCTACACCTTC.

This chain joins TRBV28 and TRBJ1-2; tentative D call: TRBD1 (6 bases). V gave up 6 bases and J gave up 9 bases, with 14 bases separating them. Germline CDR1 is MDHEN and CDR2 is SYDVKM. The CDR3 contains 12 residues. This CDR3 is CASSPIQGSYTF. The CDR3 DNA reads TGTGCCAGCAGCCCGATCCAGGGGAGCTACACCTTC.

The J gene is TRBJ2-4, the V gene TRBV7-9, with D tentatively TRBD1 (6 bases). Germline V gene data show CDR1 as SEHNR and CDR2 as FQNEAQ (reference sequence). V was shortened by 4 bases and J by 0 bases, with 10 bases between the two germline ends. CDR3 length: 15 amino acids. The CDR3 spells CASSSTGLAKNIQYF. CDR3 DNA: TGTGCCAGCAGCTCGACAGGACTAGCCAAAAACATTCAGTACTTC.

This clone has a single count. The V gene is TRBV6-5, the J gene TRBJ1-2; D is unresolved. Germline lookup yields CDR1 MNHEY and CDR2 SVGAGI. V gave up 6 bases and J gave up 2 bases, with 10 bases separating them. There are 13 residues in the CDR3. The chain's CDR3 is CASSTGENYGYTF. CDR3 nucleotide sequence: TGTGCCAGCAGCACGGGAGAGAACTATGGCTACACCTTC.

V and J are TRBV11-1 and TRBJ1-1; no definite D call. V gave up 1 base and J gave up 1 base, with 13 bases separating them. CDR1 is SGHAT, CDR2 FQDESV, per germline (reference sequence). CDR3 size: 16 residues. CDR3: CASSLEGGLANTEAFF. The CDR3 nucleotides are TGTGCCAGCAGCTTAGAGGGAGGGCTCGCGAACACTGAAGCTTTCTTT.

The chain recombines TRBV18 with TRBJ1-2; 12 bases line up with TRBD1. V shed 2 bases, J shed 4 bases, and the junction held 5 bases outside the gene matches. Germline lookup yields CDR1 KGHSH and CDR2 LQKENI. The CDR3 length is 16 residues. CDR3: CASSPSGTGGVYGYTF. The CDR3 region has the DNA TGTGCCAGCTCACCAAGTGGGACAGGGGGCGTCTATGGCTACACCTTC.

The genes are TRBV15 and TRBJ1-5; 8 positions agree with TRBD1. Germline V gene data show CDR1 as LNHNV and CDR2 as YYDKDF (reference sequence). The CDR3 consists of 17 residues. The V gene end was trimmed by 0 bases and the J gene end by 4 bases; junction bases not matched to a gene: 8. The DNA of the CDR3 is TGTGCCACCAGCAGAGAATCTTTAGGACAGGGAAATCAGCCCCAGCATTTT. Its protein is CATSRESLGQGNQPQHF.

The chain carries TRBV10-1 and TRBJ2-3; D gene ambiguous. This CDR3 has 13 residues. V was cut by 3 bases and J by 4 bases, with 8 bases left in between. Germline lookup yields CDR1 WNHNN and CDR2 SYGVQD (reference sequence). CDR3 protein: CASSDLAADTQYF. CDR3 DNA: TGCGCCAGCAGTGATTTAGCCGCAGATACGCAGTATTTT.

This clone was recorded a few times. The rearrangement joins TRBV18 to TRBJ2-4, with D possibly matching TRBD1 (5 bases). CDR3 length: 13 amino acids. Per germline, CDR1 KGHSH and CDR2 LQKENI. Trimming took 4 bases from V and 4 from J, leaving 8 bases between them. For the CDR3, the DNA is TGTGCCAGCTCACAAGGGGTGAAAAACATTCAGTACTTC. Protein product: CASSQGVKNIQYF.

The chain couples TRBV29-1 to TRBJ1-2; D not resolved. The CDR3 has 13 residues. Germline CDR1 is SQVTM and CDR2 is ANQGSEA. V was shortened by 4 bases and J by 0 bases, with 9 bases between the two germline ends. CDR3: CSVAPRANYGYTF. CDR3 nucleotides: TGCAGCGTTGCGCCGCGAGCTAACTATGGCTACACCTTC.

The V call is TRBV7-9, the J call TRBJ1-1; TRBD1 aligns across 9 bases. V trimming: 4 bases; J trimming: 1 base; junction bases outside the gene matches: 7. The CDR3 runs 16 residues. CDR1 and CDR2 from the germline V gene are SEHNR and FQNEAQ (reference sequence). CDR3 nucleotide sequence: TGTGCCAGCAGCTCCACCGGGACAGGGCCGAACACTGAAGCTTTCTTT. Translating it yields CASSSTGTGPNTEAFF.

This clone showed up just once. The rearrangement joins TRBV7-2 to TRBJ2-1; maybe TRBD2 (6 bases). The V gene lost 2 bases and the J gene lost 5 bases, with 10 bases spanning the gap. The CDR3 is 14 residues long. Germline-derived CDR1 and CDR2 are SGHTA and FQGNSA. CDR3 sequence: CASSLSEGDNEQFF. The CDR3 DNA is TGTGCCAGCAGCTTATCGGAGGGCGACAATGAGCAGTTCTTC.

This chain links TRBV9 with TRBJ1-2; D uncertain. The CDR3 is made up of 13 amino acids. The ends were cut back, 2 bases at V and 4 bases at J, with 9 bases in the middle. Germline CDR1 SGDLS, CDR2 YYNGEE. CDR3 bases: TGTGCCAGCAGCGTCGAGGGTTCCTATGGCTACACCTTC. This encodes CASSVEGSYGYTF.

The V and J genes are TRBV30 and TRBJ2-2; possible D gene TRBD1, 5 bases. The length of the CDR3 is 11 residues. With 5 bases removed from V and 4 bases from J, the gap between germline ends came to 5 bases. CDR1 is GTSNPN and CDR2 is SVGIG in the germline V gene (reference sequence). CDR3 amino acids: CAWQGTGELFF. The CDR3 nucleotides are TGTGCCTGGCAGGGCACCGGGGAGCTGTTTTTT.

The chain links TRBV19 to TRBJ1-1; D is perhaps TRBD1 (6 bases). V was shortened by 3 bases and J by 4 bases, with 12 bases between the two germline ends. Germline CDR1 is LNHDA and CDR2 is SQIVND (reference sequence). The CDR3 runs to 14 residues. CDR3 in amino acids: CASSITGGSTEAFF. DNA of the CDR3: TGTGCCAGTAGTATCACGGGGGGCTCCACTGAAGCTTTCTTT.

The chain recombines TRBV6-5 with TRBJ1-6; 11 nucleotides match TRBD1. V lost 5 bases and J lost 10; bases outside the gene matches: 7. Germline assignment: CDR1 MNHEY and CDR2 SVGAGI. The CDR3 is 15 residues long. Here the CDR3 DNA reads TGTGCCAGCAGTAACCAGGACAGGGGGCTCTCACCCCTCCACTTT. Encoded protein: CASSNQDRGLSPLHF.

V gene TRBV27 combines with J gene TRBJ2-7; 11 bases are a match to TRBD1. The length of the CDR3 is 13 residues. Losses at the gene ends were 5 bases for V and 7 bases for J; bases not matched to a gene: 4. Germline loops: CDR1 MNHEY, CDR2 SMNVEV (reference sequence). The CDR3: CASSMGQGGEQYF. Here the CDR3 DNA reads TGTGCCAGCAGTATGGGACAGGGGGGAGAGCAGTACTTC.

This chain joins TRBV2 and TRBJ2-3, with D uncertain. Per germline, CDR1 SNHLY and CDR2 FYNNEI. With 1 base removed from V and 0 bases from J, the gap between germline ends came to 8 bases. The CDR3 length is 15 residues. In nucleotides, the CDR3 is TGTGCCAGCAGTGAAGAACATTTGAGCACAGATACGCAGTATTTT. Protein: CASSEEHLSTDTQYF.

The chain combines TRBV28 with TRBJ1-2; maybe TRBD1 (6 bases). The CDR3 loop spans 16 amino acids. Trimming took 3 bases from V and 4 from J, leaving 18 bases between them. Germline lookup yields CDR1 MDHEN and CDR2 SYDVKM. The CDR3 loop is CASSLFTGMSVYGYTF. The DNA of the CDR3 is TGTGCCAGCAGTTTGTTCACAGGGATGTCTGTCTATGGCTACACCTTC.

The rearrangement uses TRBV6-4 and TRBJ1-2, with 7 bases matching TRBD1. CDR3 length: 14 amino acids. The germline CDR1 and CDR2 sequences are MRHNA and SNTAGT. After removal of 8 bases from V and 8 bases from J, the junction contained 14 bases not matched to a gene. The CDR3 sequence is CASGIRGRYRGYTF. In DNA form, the CDR3 reads TGTGCCAGCGGTATCAGGGGGAGGTATCGGGGCTACACCTTC.